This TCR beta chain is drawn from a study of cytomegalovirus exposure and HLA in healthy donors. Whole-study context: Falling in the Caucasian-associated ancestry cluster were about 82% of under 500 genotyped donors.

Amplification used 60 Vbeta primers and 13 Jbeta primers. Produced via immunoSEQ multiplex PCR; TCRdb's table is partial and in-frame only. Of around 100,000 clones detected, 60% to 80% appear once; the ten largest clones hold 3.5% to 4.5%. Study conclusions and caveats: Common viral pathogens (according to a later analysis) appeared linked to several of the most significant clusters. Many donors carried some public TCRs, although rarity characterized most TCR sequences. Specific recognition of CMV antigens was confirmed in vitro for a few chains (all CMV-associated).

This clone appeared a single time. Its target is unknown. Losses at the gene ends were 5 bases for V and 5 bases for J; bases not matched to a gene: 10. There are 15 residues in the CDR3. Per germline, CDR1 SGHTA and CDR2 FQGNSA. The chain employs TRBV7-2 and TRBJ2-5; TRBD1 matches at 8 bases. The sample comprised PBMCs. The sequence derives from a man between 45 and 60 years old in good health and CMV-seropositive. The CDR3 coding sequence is TGTGCCAGCAGCAAAGGACAGGGCGGGTTGGAGACCCAGTACTTC. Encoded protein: CASSKGQGGLETQYF.